What follows are 28 T cell receptor beta chains derived from one specimen sequenced in a study of T cell repertoires in cytomegalovirus infection. From the reads, TCRdb called clonotypes with MiXCR, one entry per CDR3 protein. The sample shows a few hundred thousand distinct CDR3 sequences, approximately 8.3% of them seen only once. The sequencing sample was made of PBMCs. The receptors here all came from a human donor in good health (CMV status not recorded). Some clones in this sample may be carry-over from other donors' samples.

There are many counts of this clonotype. CDR3 nucleotide sequence: TGTGCCAGCAGCCTTGGACAAAACTCCTACGAGCAGTACTTC. Protein: CASSLGQNSYEQYF. V is TRBV7-9 and J is TRBJ2-7; a weak D match, TRBD1 (5 bases). The V gene lost 5 bases and the J gene lost 0 bases, with 11 bases spanning the gap. The CDR3 covers 14 residues. The germline CDR1 and CDR2 sequences are SEHNR and FQNEAQ (reference sequence).

In this sample, this clonotype turned up many times. The chain has TRBV4-1 and TRBJ2-1; D is tentatively TRBD1 or TRBD2 (5 bases each). Trimming shortened V by 1 base and J by 2 bases, and 15 bases separated the two germline ends. CDR3 size: 17 residues. The germline CDR1 and CDR2 sequences are MGHRA and YSYEKL. CDR3 DNA: TGCGCCAGCAGCCAAGCGGATTCGGTGGGGGCCTACAATGAGCAGTTCTTC. This translates into CASSQADSVGAYNEQFF.

This clonotype was counted between two and nine times. CDR3 residues: CSDLDRSGGHGYTF. DNA of the CDR3: TGCAGCGACCTGGACAGGTCGGGGGGCCATGGCTACACCTTC. The genes are TRBV29-1 and TRBJ1-2; TRBD1 matches at 7 bases. This CDR3 is 14 amino acids long. Unmatched junction bases numbered 14, after V lost 7 bases and J lost 6 bases. The V gene's germline CDR1 is SQVTM and CDR2 ANQGSEA.

The table lists this clonotype with a few counts. V usage is TRBV6-5 and J usage is TRBJ1-1, with no clear D. Looked up from germline, CDR1 is MNHEY and CDR2 is SVGAGI. There are 16 residues in the CDR3. V lost 0 bases, J lost 1 base, and 12 bases lay in between. CDR3 loop: CASSYSSGRRNTEAFF. The CDR3 nucleotides read TGTGCCAGCAGTTACTCGAGCGGTCGGAGGAACACTGAAGCTTTCTTT.

This clonotype was counted many times. This chain joins TRBV28 and TRBJ2-1; maybe TRBD2 (6 bases). CDR3 length equals 16 residues. Germline V gene sequence: CDR1 MDHEN, CDR2 SYDVKM. Trimming removed 4 bases from V and 4 bases from J, with 17 bases in between. The CDR3 DNA reads as TGTGCCAGCAGTTCACGGGACTCCGGACCTTACAATGAGCAGTTCTTC. It codes for CASSSRDSGPYNEQFF.

V gene TRBV20-1 combines with J gene TRBJ1-3; D might be TRBD1 (5 bases). This CDR3 has 14 amino acids. Germline V gives CDR1 DFQATT, CDR2 SNEGSKA (reference sequence). Trimming took 5 bases from V and 4 from J, leaving 15 bases between them. The CDR3 is CSAPAGDSGNTIYF. The CDR3 DNA reads TGCAGTGCTCCCGCGGGGGACTCCGGAAACACCATATATTTT.

The gene calls are TRBV6-1 and TRBJ1-5; 8 nucleotides agree with TRBD1. V lost 3 bases to trimming and J lost 4 bases; unmatched junction nucleotides: 8. Germline CDR1 MNHNS, CDR2 SASEGT. The CDR3 has 16 residues. DNA for the CDR3: TGTGCCAGCAGTGATACCGGGACAGGACATAATCAGCCCCAGCATTTT. It encodes CASSDTGTGHNQPQHF.

This clonotype was seen more than once but under ten times. The V and J genes are TRBV24-1 and TRBJ1-2; no clear D. CDR3 length equals 13 residues. The V and J ends lost 7 bases and 4 bases respectively, with 12 bases between them. CDR1 and CDR2 from the germline V gene are KGHDR and SFDVKD. The CDR3 loop is CATSVRSPYGYTF. Here the CDR3 DNA reads TGTGCCACCAGCGTACGGAGTCCCTATGGCTACACCTTC.

The chain combines TRBV3-1 with TRBJ1-4, with D unresolved. From germline, CDR1 is LGHDT and CDR2 YNNKEL (reference sequence). V lost 4 bases to trimming and J lost 3 bases, with 9 bases between them. CDR3 length equals 14 residues. In DNA form, the CDR3 reads TGTGCCAGCAGCCGGCGTACCCCTAATGAAAAACTGTTTTTT. The encoded protein is CASSRRTPNEKLFF.

This clonotype was seen many times. The chain recombines TRBV7-2 with TRBJ2-5; 10 nucleotides agree with TRBD2. The J segment lost 2 bases and the V segment lost 5 bases, leaving 11 bases of the junction unmatched. This CDR3 region has 17 residues. Per the germline V gene, CDR1 is SGHTA and CDR2 is FQGNSA. CDR3 nucleotides: TGTGCCAGCAGCCTTGCCATAGCGGGGGGAGAACAAGAGACCCAGTACTTC. This codes for CASSLAIAGGEQETQYF.

This clonotype was recorded many times. The rearrangement uses TRBV7-6 and TRBJ2-5; unclear D gene. Germline V CDR1 and CDR2: SGHVS, FNYEAQ. V lost 1 base to trimming and J lost 7 bases, with 16 bases between them. The CDR3 sequence is 15 residues long. The chain's CDR3 is CASSLVDGAFGTQYF. Written as DNA, the CDR3 is TGTGCCAGCAGCTTAGTGGACGGTGCGTTCGGGACCCAGTACTTC.

This clonotype was observed a few times. The chain combines TRBV11-2 with TRBJ2-4; a weak D match, TRBD2 (5 bases). V gave up 3 bases and J gave up 5 bases, with 8 bases separating them. Germline V gives CDR1 SGHAT, CDR2 FQNNGV. This CDR3 comprises 13 residues. The DNA for the CDR3 is TGTGCCAGCAGCTTCGGGGTAGAAAACATTCAGTACTTC. Amino acids: CASSFGVENIQYF.

This clonotype has at least ten counts. The chain is built from TRBV7-2 and TRBJ2-2; 12 positions match TRBD2. Germline lookup yields CDR1 SGHTA and CDR2 FQGNSA. Germline trimming cut 8 bases from V and 4 bases from J; bases unmatched to any gene: 5. The CDR3 has 15 amino acids. Here the CDR3 DNA reads TGTGCCAGCGCGCCTAGCGGGGGGGTCACCGGGGAGCTGTTTTTT. Amino acids: CASAPSGGVTGELFF. Variable domain in full (rest from reference TRBV7-2 and TRBJ2-2): GAGVSQSPSNKVTEKGKDVELRCDPISGHTALYWYRQSLGQGLEFLIYFQGNSAPDKSGLPSDRFSAERTGGSVSTLTIQRTQQEDSAVYLCASAPSGGVTGELFFGEGSRLTVL.

Many counts were recorded for this clonotype. The chain carries TRBV12-3 or TRBV12-4 and TRBJ2-7, with a weak D call TRBD1 (6 bases). V lost 7 bases and J lost 5, with 15 bases in between. There are 13 residues in the CDR3. The CDR3 loop reads CASINSGTNEQYF. The CDR3 bases are TGTGCCAGCATTAACTCGGGGACAAACGAGCAGTACTTC.

The gene calls are TRBV6-6 and TRBJ1-1, with 8 nucleotides matching TRBD1. CDR3 length: 14 residues. The ends lost 2 bases at V and 10 bases at J; junction bases unmatched: 9. CDR1 is MNHNY, CDR2 SVGAGI, per germline (reference sequence). The CDR3 DNA sequence: TGTGCCAGCAGTTACCCAGGGTGGGGGACAGGAGCTTTCTTT. This gives the protein CASSYPGWGTGAFF.

J is TRBJ2-3 and V is TRBV6-5, with no clear D. The CDR3 is made up of 13 amino acids. V was clipped by 6 bases and J by 2 bases, with 9 bases between them. Germline lookup yields CDR1 MNHEY and CDR2 SVGAGI. The CDR3 reads CASSPIFTDTQYF. Written as DNA, the CDR3 is TGTGCCAGCAGCCCCATCTTCACAGATACGCAGTATTTT.

This clonotype has just a few counts. The gene calls are TRBV14 and TRBJ1-1; no reliable D call. Germline V lookup: CDR1 SGHDN, CDR2 FVKESK. The CDR3 spans 14 residues. V was clipped by 1 base and J by 11 bases, with 17 bases between them. CDR3 in amino acids: CASSQVPNVNVAFF. CDR3 DNA: TGTGCCAGCAGCCAAGTCCCTAACGTCAACGTGGCTTTCTTT.

This clonotype was seen a handful of times. The chain carries TRBV20-1 and TRBJ1-5; tentatively, D is TRBD1 (5 bases). CDR1 and CDR2 from the germline V gene are DFQATT and SNEGSKA (reference sequence). V was cut by 0 bases and J by 0 bases, with 6 bases left in between. CDR3 length equals 14 residues. This CDR3 reads CSARDQGSNQPQHF. The CDR3 region has the DNA TGCAGTGCTAGAGACCAGGGTAGCAATCAGCCCCAGCATTTT.

Many counts were recorded for this clonotype. The CDR3 is CASGSGGNTEAFF. CDR3 DNA: TGCGCCAGCGGATCAGGGGGCAACACTGAAGCTTTCTTT. The chain combines TRBV10-2 with TRBJ1-1, with 8 nucleotides matching TRBD1. The CDR3 spans 13 residues. Germline values: CDR1 WSHSY, CDR2 SAAADI. J gave up 2 bases and V 8 bases, and 4 bases lay outside the gene matches.

This sequence joins TRBV29-1 and TRBJ1-1; maybe TRBD1 (5 bases). The length of the CDR3 is 16 residues. The germline V gene encodes CDR1 SQVTM and CDR2 ANQGSEA. Trimming left V 7 bases short and J 3 bases short, with 24 bases between. CDR3 in DNA: TGCAGCGCCAGCCCGGCGGGGGACGTCTACGACACTGAAGCTTTCTTT. As protein: CSASPAGDVYDTEAFF.

CDR3: CSALARSQGPYEQYF. The CDR3 DNA is TGCAGTGCCCTGGCGAGGTCCCAGGGACCCTACGAGCAGTACTTC. V usage is TRBV20-1 and J usage is TRBJ2-7, with D possibly being TRBD1 or TRBD2 (5 bases each). The V end was cut by 6 bases, the J end by 2 bases, with 20 bases between. The CDR3 is 15 amino acids. Per the germline V gene, CDR1 is DFQATT and CDR2 is SNEGSKA (reference sequence).

This clonotype was detected a few times. The chain couples TRBV20-1 to TRBJ1-5; possibly TRBD1 for D (5 bases). CDR1 and CDR2 (germline): DFQATT, SNEGSKA (reference sequence). CDR3 length: 13 amino acids. Trimming cost V 5 bases and J 9 bases, with 17 bases left between them. The CDR3 protein is CSAAGTGNWPQHF. CDR3 nucleotide sequence: TGCAGTGCTGCAGGGACCGGGAATTGGCCCCAGCATTTT.

The rearrangement joins TRBV14 to TRBJ1-3; D gene uncertain. This CDR3 has 15 residues. Germline CDR1 reads SGHDN; CDR2 reads FVKESK. The V and J ends lost 1 base and 1 base respectively, with 8 bases between them. The DNA of the CDR3 is TGTGCCAGCAGCCAAGTGGGCCCTTCTGGAAACACCATATATTTT. As protein: CASSQVGPSGNTIYF.

This clonotype was recorded many times. This chain links TRBV7-2 with TRBJ2-5; 11 bases map to TRBD1. The CDR3 consists of 14 residues. The germline V gene has CDR1 SGHTA and CDR2 FQGNSA. The ends lost 6 bases at V and 7 bases at J; junction bases unmatched: 7. CDR3 nucleotide sequence: TGTGCCAGCAGTCCTGGACAGGGGGCGGTGACCCAGTACTTC. Its translation is CASSPGQGAVTQYF.

This clonotype was picked up many times. This chain joins TRBV7-2 and TRBJ1-6; no definite D call. Germline V gene sequence: CDR1 SGHTA, CDR2 FQGNSA. Trimming cost V 6 bases and J 6 bases, with 9 bases left between them. The CDR3 consists of 13 residues. CDR3 coding DNA: TGTGCCAGCAGACGGGGAACTAATTCACCCCTCCACTTT. Its protein product is CASRRGTNSPLHF.

This clonotype was detected a few times. The rearrangement uses TRBV28 and TRBJ1-2; no definite D call. V lost 10 bases and J 5 bases, leaving 14 bases between the germline ends. This CDR3 has 12 amino acids. Germline V gene lookup returns CDR1 MDHEN and CDR2 SYDVKM. The CDR3 sequence: CATSLTTYGYTF. CDR3 nucleotide sequence: TGTGCCACCTCCCTCACAACGTATGGCTACACCTTC.

This clonotype has a handful of counts. The rearrangement uses TRBV7-2 and TRBJ1-2, with 8 bases that match TRBD1. The V and J ends lost 5 bases and 6 bases, in that order; junction bases with no gene match: 14. Per the germline V gene, CDR1 is SGHTA and CDR2 is FQGNSA. CDR3 length equals 16 residues. CDR3 region: CASSPDRARGKDGYTF. The CDR3 DNA follows: TGTGCCAGCAGCCCGGACAGGGCCAGAGGAAAAGATGGCTACACCTTC.

This clonotype was seen at least ten times. This chain uses TRBV7-2 with TRBJ2-5; 7 positions agree with TRBD1. The CDR3 consists of 13 residues. Trimming removed 4 bases from V and 4 bases from J; junction bases left unmatched: 3. Germline V gene data show CDR1 as SGHTA and CDR2 as FQGNSA. The CDR3 is CASSWDRGETQYF. The CDR3 coding sequence is TGTGCCAGCAGCTGGGACAGAGGAGAGACCCAGTACTTC. Together with reference TRBV7-2 and TRBJ2-5, the CDR3 gives the full variable domain: GAGVSQSPSNKVTEKGKDVELRCDPISGHTALYWYRQSLGQGLEFLIYFQGNSAPDKSGLPSDRFSAERTGGSVSTLTIQRTQQEDSAVYLCASSWDRGETQYFGPGTRLLVL.